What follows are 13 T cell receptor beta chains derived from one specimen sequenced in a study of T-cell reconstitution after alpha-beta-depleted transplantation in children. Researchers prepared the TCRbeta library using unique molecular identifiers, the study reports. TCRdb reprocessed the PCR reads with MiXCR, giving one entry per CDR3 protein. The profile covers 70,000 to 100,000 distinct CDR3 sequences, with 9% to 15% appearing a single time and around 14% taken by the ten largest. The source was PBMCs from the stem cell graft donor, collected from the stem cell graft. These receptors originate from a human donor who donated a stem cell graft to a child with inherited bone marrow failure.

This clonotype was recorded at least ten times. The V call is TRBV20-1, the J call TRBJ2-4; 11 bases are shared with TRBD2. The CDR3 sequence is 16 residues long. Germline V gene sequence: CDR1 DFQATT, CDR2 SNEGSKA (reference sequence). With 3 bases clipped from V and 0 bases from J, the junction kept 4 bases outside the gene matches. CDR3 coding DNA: TGCAGTGCTAGGACTAGCGGGGCGCTAGCCAAAAACATTCAGTACTTC. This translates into CSARTSGALAKNIQYF.

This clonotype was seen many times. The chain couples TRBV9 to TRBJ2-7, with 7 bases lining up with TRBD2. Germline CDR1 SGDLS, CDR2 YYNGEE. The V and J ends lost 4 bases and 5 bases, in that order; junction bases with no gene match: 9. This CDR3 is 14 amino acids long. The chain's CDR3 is CASSPRGVLHEQYF. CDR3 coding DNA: TGTGCCAGCAGCCCCCGGGGGGTTCTCCACGAGCAGTACTTC.

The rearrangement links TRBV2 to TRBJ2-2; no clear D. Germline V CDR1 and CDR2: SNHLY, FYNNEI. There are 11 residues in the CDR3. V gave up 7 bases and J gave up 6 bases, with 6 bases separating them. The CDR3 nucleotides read TGTGCCAGCACCAGTTCCGGGGAGCTGTTTTTT. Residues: CASTSSGELFF.

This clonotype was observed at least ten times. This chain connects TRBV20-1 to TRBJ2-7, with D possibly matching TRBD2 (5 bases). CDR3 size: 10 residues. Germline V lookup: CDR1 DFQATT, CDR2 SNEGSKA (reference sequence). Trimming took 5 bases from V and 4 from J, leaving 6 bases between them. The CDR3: CSAEGYEQYF. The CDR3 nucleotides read TGCAGTGCTGAGGGATACGAGCAGTACTTC.

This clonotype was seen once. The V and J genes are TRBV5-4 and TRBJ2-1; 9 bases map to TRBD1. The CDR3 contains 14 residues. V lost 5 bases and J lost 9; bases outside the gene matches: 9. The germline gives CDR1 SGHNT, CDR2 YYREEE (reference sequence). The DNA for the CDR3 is TGTGCCAGCAGTTCTAGGGACAGGGAGGGTGAGCAGTTCTTC. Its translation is CASSSRDREGEQFF.

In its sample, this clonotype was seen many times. The CDR3 spells CASSPDLSYEQYF. DNA for the CDR3: TGTGCCAGCAGCCCGGACCTCTCCTACGAGCAGTACTTC. V and J are TRBV7-9 and TRBJ2-7; D is unresolved. CDR3 length equals 13 residues. CDR1 is SEHNR, CDR2 FQNEAQ, per germline (reference sequence). V shed 5 bases and J shed 0 bases, with 8 bases lying between them.

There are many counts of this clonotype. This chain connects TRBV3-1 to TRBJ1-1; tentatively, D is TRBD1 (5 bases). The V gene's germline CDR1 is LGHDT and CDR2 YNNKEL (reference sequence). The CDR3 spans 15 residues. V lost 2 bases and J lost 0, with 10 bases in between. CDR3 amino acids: CASSQPGRLNTEAFF. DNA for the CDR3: TGTGCCAGCAGCCAACCGGGACGGTTGAACACTGAAGCTTTCTTT.

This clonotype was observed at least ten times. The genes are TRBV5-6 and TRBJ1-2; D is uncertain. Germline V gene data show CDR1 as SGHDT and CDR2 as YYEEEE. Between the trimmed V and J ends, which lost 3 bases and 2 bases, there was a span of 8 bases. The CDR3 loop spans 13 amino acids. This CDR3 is CASSSGKNYGYTF. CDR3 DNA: TGTGCCAGCAGCTCCGGGAAAAACTATGGCTACACCTTC.

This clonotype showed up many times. The CDR3 is CASSLGAGGSTDTQYF. The CDR3 nucleotides are TGTGCCAGCAGCTTAGGTGCGGGGGGGTCAACAGATACGCAGTATTTT. V is TRBV7-7 and J is TRBJ2-3; the match to TRBD2 covers 9 bases. The CDR3 loop spans 16 amino acids. From germline, CDR1 is SSHAT and CDR2 FNYEAQ (reference sequence). V was pared by 1 base and J by 3 bases, with 5 bases of the junction left unmatched.

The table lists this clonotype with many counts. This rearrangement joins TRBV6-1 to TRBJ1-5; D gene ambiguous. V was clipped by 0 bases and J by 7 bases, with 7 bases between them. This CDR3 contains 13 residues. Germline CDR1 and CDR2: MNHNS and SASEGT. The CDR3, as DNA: TGTGCCAGCAGTGAAGCAGTAGGGCAGCCCCAGCATTTT. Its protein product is CASSEAVGQPQHF.

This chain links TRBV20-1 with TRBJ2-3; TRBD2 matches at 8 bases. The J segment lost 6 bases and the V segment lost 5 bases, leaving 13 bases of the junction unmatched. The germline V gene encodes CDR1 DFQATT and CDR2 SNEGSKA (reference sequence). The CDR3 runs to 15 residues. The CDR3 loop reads CSALTGTRVRDTQYF. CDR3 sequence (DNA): TGCAGTGCTTTAACCGGGACTAGGGTTCGGGATACGCAGTATTTT.

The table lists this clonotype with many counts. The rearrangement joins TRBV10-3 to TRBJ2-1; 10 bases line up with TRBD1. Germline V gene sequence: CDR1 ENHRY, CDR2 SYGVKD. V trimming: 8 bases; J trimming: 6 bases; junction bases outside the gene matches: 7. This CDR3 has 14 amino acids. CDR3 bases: TGTGCCATCCGGGGACAGGGGAGTGGCAATGAGCAGTTCTTC. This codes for CAIRGQGSGNEQFF.

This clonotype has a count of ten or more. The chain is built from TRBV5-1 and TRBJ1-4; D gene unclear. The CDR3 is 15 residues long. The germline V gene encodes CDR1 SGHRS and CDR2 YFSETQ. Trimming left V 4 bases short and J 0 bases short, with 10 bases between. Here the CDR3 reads CASSRNTATNEKLFF. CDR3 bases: TGCGCCAGCAGCCGCAACACGGCAACTAATGAAAAACTGTTTTTT.